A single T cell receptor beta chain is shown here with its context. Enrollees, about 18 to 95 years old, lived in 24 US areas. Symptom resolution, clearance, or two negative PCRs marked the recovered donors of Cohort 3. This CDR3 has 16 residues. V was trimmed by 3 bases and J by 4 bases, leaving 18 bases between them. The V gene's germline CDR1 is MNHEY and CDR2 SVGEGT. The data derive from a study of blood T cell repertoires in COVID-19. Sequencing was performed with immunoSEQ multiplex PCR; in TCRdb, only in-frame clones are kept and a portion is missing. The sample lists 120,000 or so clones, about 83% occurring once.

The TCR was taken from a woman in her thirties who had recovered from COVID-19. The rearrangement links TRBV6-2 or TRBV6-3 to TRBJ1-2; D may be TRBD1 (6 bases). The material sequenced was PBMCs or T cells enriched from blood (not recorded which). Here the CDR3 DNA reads TGTGCCAGCAGTTATGGGATCGGACAGAGCCTCTATGGCTACACCTTC. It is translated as CASSYGIGQSLYGYTF.